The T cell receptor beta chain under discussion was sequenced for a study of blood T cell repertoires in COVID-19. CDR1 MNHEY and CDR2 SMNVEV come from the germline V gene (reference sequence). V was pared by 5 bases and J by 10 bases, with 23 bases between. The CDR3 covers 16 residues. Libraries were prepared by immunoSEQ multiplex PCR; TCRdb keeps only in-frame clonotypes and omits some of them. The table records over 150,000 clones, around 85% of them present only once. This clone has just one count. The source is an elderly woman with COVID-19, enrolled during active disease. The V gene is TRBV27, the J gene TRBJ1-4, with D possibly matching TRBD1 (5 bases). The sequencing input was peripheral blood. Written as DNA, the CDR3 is TGTGCCAGCAGTCAAAACCTACCGGTGTCCGGGGGAAAACTGTTTTTT. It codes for CASSQNLPVSGGKLFF.